This paragraph reports one T cell receptor (beta chain). What it binds is unknown. Sequencing of the DNA from cultured CD4+ T cells was carried out with the Oncomine TCR Beta short-read assay. TCRdb passed the PCR reads through MiXCR, listing each CDR3 protein once. Found here are 20,000 to 30,000 distinct CDR3 sequences, around 69% of them singletons; the top ten hold about 20%. The sample originates from a study of vaccination and CD4 T cells after COVID-19. The CDR3 is 17 residues long. From germline, CDR1 is GTSNPN and CDR2 SVGIG (reference sequence). With 0 bases clipped from V and 5 bases from J, the junction kept 11 bases outside the gene matches. Regarding treatment: approximately nine-day PBMC culture with coronavirus spike peptide pools or control peptides (ViraFEST assay).

The sample here was CD4+ T cells from blood, cultured in vitro, taken after SARS-CoV-2 vaccination. The rearrangement joins TRBV30 to TRBJ2-3; 10 positions agree with TRBD2. The receptor comes from a human donor who received a COVID-19 vaccine. The CDR3 loop reads CAWSVTYPAGGIDTQYF. The CDR3 DNA reads as TGTGCCTGGAGTGTAACCTATCCAGCGGGGGGGATAGATACGCAGTATTTT.